Shown below are 2 T cell receptor beta chains from a single sample sequenced in a study of shared clonotypes between healthy human individuals. Assay: immunoSEQ multiplex PCR; the TCRdb copy retains only in-frame clones and omits some. The data hold about 1 million clones, with approximately 72% observed a single time. The sample consisted of memory CD4+ T cells sorted from blood. Subset here: CD45RA-negative fraction. These receptors originate from a man aged 18 to 35 in good health.

The V call is TRBV25-1, the J call TRBJ2-5, with 7 positions matching TRBD1. The J call may not be correct, given that the DNA end is closer to TRBJ2-7. The CDR3 is made up of 15 amino acids. CDR1 is MGHDK and CDR2 is SYGVNS in the germline V gene. CDR3 region: CASSPNRDSGYEQYF. CDR3 DNA sequence: TGTGCCAGCAGCCCAAACCGGGACAGCGGCTACGAGCAGTACTTC.

This sequence joins TRBV6-6 and TRBJ1-5, with a possible D match to TRBD1 (6 bases). Germline V gives CDR1 MNHNY, CDR2 SVGAGI (reference sequence). V lost 6 bases and J 5 bases, leaving 17 bases between the germline ends. This CDR3 has 15 amino acids. The CDR3 is CASRGGTGSYQPQHF. The CDR3 bases are TGTGCCAGCAGGGGGGGAACAGGGAGTTATCAGCCCCAGCATTTT.